These T cell receptor beta chains were read from a single sample in a study of spatial heterogeneity in lung cancer. Via MiXCR, TCRdb re-called the 5' RACE reads, giving one row per CDR3 protein. This table holds about 120,000 distinct CDR3 sequences, 10% to 15% found once. The sample consisted of PBMCs, taken at follow-up. The source of these receptors is a male donor with early-stage non-small cell lung cancer. CDR3s include the opening cysteine and the closing phenylalanine or tryptophan. A D gene is named only where the DNA matches it firmly. Clone size, where shown, is once, few, many, or a class for clones that have expanded.

V,size,D,length,J,DNA,CDR3
TRBV9,few,-,15,TRBJ2-1,TGTGCCAGCAGCCTCCAGGCGGGCGACTACAATGAGCAGTTCTTC,CASSLQAGDYNEQFF
TRBV28,many,-,13,TRBJ2-7,TGTGCCAGCAGTTTATCCTCTTGGGGGATTCCCTACTTC,CASSLSSWGIPYF
TRBV7-9,-,TRBD2,16,TRBJ2-1,TGTGCCAGCAGCAAGACTAGCGGGGGCCCGTCGAGTGAGCAGTTCTTC,CASSKTSGGPSSEQFF
TRBV18,-,-,15,TRBJ1-6,TGTGCCAGCTCACCAGGACAGCCCAATAATTCACCCCTCCACTTT,CASSPGQPNNSPLHF
TRBV6-1,-,TRBD1,14,TRBJ1-3,TGTGCCACCAGGACAGGGATCACTGGAAACACCATATATTTT,CATRTGITGNTIYF
TRBV11-2,-,-,13,TRBJ2-7,TGTGCCAGCAGTATGACAAACTCCTACGAGCAGTACTTC,CASSMTNSYEQYF
TRBV18,-,-,15,TRBJ2-5,TGTGCCAGCTCACCACGGACCCCCCTCGGGGAGACCCAGTACTTC,CASSPRTPLGETQYF
TRBV5-4,-,-,14,TRBJ2-3,TGTGCCAGCAGCTTGGGAGCCAACACAGATACGCAGTATTTT,CASSLGANTDTQYF
TRBV4-3,many,-,13,TRBJ1-1,TGCGCCAGCAGCCAAGGGGGGAGGGCCGAAGCTTTCTTT,CASSQGGRAEAFF
TRBV5-1,many,TRBD2,15,TRBJ2-7,TGCGCCAGCAGCTTGTTCCCGGGACTAGCTTACGAGCAGTACTTC,CASSLFPGLAYEQYF
TRBV6-5,-,-,14,TRBJ1-6,TGTGCCAGCAGGACAGGAGCGAGAAATTCACCCCTCCACTTT,CASRTGARNSPLHF
TRBV10-2,many,TRBD2,17,TRBJ2-4,TGCGCCAGCAGTGGAACTAGCGGGGGAGTAGCCAAAAACATTCAGTACTTC,CASSGTSGGVAKNIQYF
TRBV4-1,many,-,15,TRBJ1-3,TGCGCCAGCAGCCAAGATGGGCAGGGCGGAAACACCATATATTTT,CASSQDGQGGNTIYF
TRBV4-2,-,-,13,TRBJ1-3,TGTGCCAGCAGCCAAGGGAACGGAAACACCATATATTTT,CASSQGNGNTIYF
TRBV3-1,few,-,16,TRBJ1-5,TGTGCCAGCAGCCAAGGGTTTTCAGGGAGGATTCAGCCCCAGCATTTT,CASSQGFSGRIQPQHF
TRBV28,many,TRBD1,16,TRBJ2-2,TGTGCCAGCAGTTATGACAGGGCGACGAACACCGGGGAGCTGTTTTTT,CASSYDRATNTGELFF
TRBV7-8,few,-,17,TRBJ2-4,TGTGCCAGCAGCAACTGGGCTACTAGAGTAGCCAAAAACATTCAGTACTTC,CASSNWATRVAKNIQYF
TRBV28,-,TRBD2,15,TRBJ2-3,TGTGCCAGCAGTTTTGCAGGACTAGAGACAGATACGCAGTATTTT,CASSFAGLETDTQYF
TRBV18,few,-,16,TRBJ2-3,TGTGCCAGCTCACCCCTAGGGGGGCAGCGGACAGATACGCAGTATTTT,CASSPLGGQRTDTQYF
TRBV28,-,-,14,TRBJ1-2,TGTGCCAGCAGTTTAGACTTCGGGGGGTATGGCTACACCTTC,CASSLDFGGYGYTF
TRBV4-1,many,-,18,TRBJ1-3,TGCGCCAGCAGCCAAGTCCAAATTAGGACAGTTAAGTGGAACACCATATATTTT,CASSQVQIRTVKWNTIYF
TRBV9,once,-,16,TRBJ2-1,TGTGCCAGCAGCGTAGGAGTGAGAATCTCCTACAATGAGCAGTTCTTC,CASSVGVRISYNEQFF
TRBV27,few,TRBD1,13,TRBJ2-7,TGTGCCAGCAGTTTATCGACAGGGTACGAGCAGTACTTC,CASSLSTGYEQYF
TRBV12-3/TRBV12-4,-,-,12,TRBJ1-1,TGTGCCAGCAGAGTCGGCGGCGCTGAAGCTTTCTTT,CASRVGGAEAFF
TRBV2,-,-,11,TRBJ2-5,TGTGCCAGCACAGAGGTAGAGACCCAGTACTTC,CASTEVETQYF
TRBV10-3,many,TRBD1,12,TRBJ1-2,TGTGCCATCGACAGGGGGCCTTCTGGCTACACCTTC,CAIDRGPSGYTF
TRBV5-1,few,-,17,TRBJ2-7,TGCGCCAGCAGCTTGGCGCTGAGGACCGTTAGGGGGTACGAGCAGTACTTC,CASSLALRTVRGYEQYF
TRBV7-2,once,-,14,TRBJ2-3,TGTGCCAGCAGCTATCAGGGGTTCGCAGATACGCAGTATTTT,CASSYQGFADTQYF
TRBV3-1,few,-,12,TRBJ1-6,TGTGCCAGCGGACGACAGGATTCACCCCTCCACTTT,CASGRQDSPLHF
TRBV2,many,-,13,TRBJ1-5,TGTGCCAGCAGTGAAATGGGGGTTCAGCCCCAGCATTTT,CASSEMGVQPQHF
TRBV14,many,-,13,TRBJ2-7,TGTGCCAGCAGCATAATTCAGGGTAGCGAGCAGTACTTC,CASSIIQGSEQYF
TRBV9,-,-,14,TRBJ1-6,TGTGCCAGCAGCGTAGGGCCAGAGGAATCACCCCTCCACTTT,CASSVGPEESPLHF
TRBV2,-,-,14,TRBJ1-1,TGTGCCAGCAGTGCTCTGAGCATGAACACTGAAGCTTTCTTT,CASSALSMNTEAFF
TRBV5-1,-,TRBD2,15,TRBJ2-3,TGCGCCAGCAGCTTGGACAGCGGGGGGATAGATACGCAGTATTTT,CASSLDSGGIDTQYF
TRBV7-2,-,-,15,TRBJ1-2,TGTGCCAGCAGCTTGCCGGGACAAAAAGCCCTGGGCTACACCTTC,CASSLPGQKALGYTF
TRBV11-2,-,TRBD1,15,TRBJ2-2,TGTGCCAGCAACTCCGGGACAGGATCCACCGGGGAGCTGTTTTTT,CASNSGTGSTGELFF
TRBV3-1,many,TRBD1,16,TRBJ1-3,TGTGCCAGCAGCCACGCGGACAGGGGGGCTGGAAACACCATATATTTT,CASSHADRGAGNTIYF
TRBV2,-,-,16,TRBJ2-5,TGTGCCAGCAGTGAAGCGCCAGTGCGGGGCCAAGAGACCCAGTACTTC,CASSEAPVRGQETQYF
TRBV15,many,-,15,TRBJ2-6,TGTGCCACCTCCGGACACTCCTCTGGGGCCAACGTCCTGACTTTC,CATSGHSSGANVLTF
TRBV5-6,-,-,15,TRBJ1-3,TGTGCCAGCAGCTTGGCTGGGGGAATCGGAAACACCATATATTTT,CASSLAGGIGNTIYF
TRBV12-3/TRBV12-4,few,-,13,TRBJ2-3,TGTGCCAGCAGTTTCGGGACGCCAGATACGCAGTATTTT,CASSFGTPDTQYF
TRBV2,-,-,12,TRBJ2-2,TGTGCCAGCACGCCCCGCCCCGGGGAGCTGTTTTTT,CASTPRPGELFF
TRBV4-3,-,TRBD1,16,TRBJ1-3,TGCGCCAGCAGCCAACATGGACAGGGCGGAGGAAACACCATATATTTT,CASSQHGQGGGNTIYF
TRBV12-3/TRBV12-4,many,-,15,TRBJ2-7,TGTGCCAGCAGTTTATGGGGGGCAGGGGTCTACGAGCAGTACTTC,CASSLWGAGVYEQYF
TRBV7-2,few,TRBD2,14,TRBJ2-2,TGTGCCAGCAGCCCGCGGGGGGTTACCGGGGAGCTGTTTTTT,CASSPRGVTGELFF
TRBV5-1,-,TRBD1,16,TRBJ2-5,TGCGCCAGCAGCTTGAAACAGGGGGCCCTCCAAGAGACCCAGTACTTC,CASSLKQGALQETQYF
TRBV19,many,-,16,TRBJ2-6,TGTGCCAGTAGACCCCCAAATTTCTCTGGGGCCAACGTCCTGACTTTC,CASRPPNFSGANVLTF